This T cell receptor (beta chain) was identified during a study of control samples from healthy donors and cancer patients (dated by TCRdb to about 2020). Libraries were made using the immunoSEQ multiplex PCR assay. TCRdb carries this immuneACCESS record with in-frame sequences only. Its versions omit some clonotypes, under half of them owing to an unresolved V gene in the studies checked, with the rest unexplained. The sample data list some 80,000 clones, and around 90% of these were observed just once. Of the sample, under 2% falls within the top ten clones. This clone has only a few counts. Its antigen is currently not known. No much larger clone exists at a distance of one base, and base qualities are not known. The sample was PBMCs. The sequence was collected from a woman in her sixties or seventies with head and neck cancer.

The nucleotides are TGTGCCAGCAGCTTACTAGCGGGAGCAGGGGTCGGGGAGCTGTTTTTT. It codes for CASSLLAGAGVGELFF. This chain joins TRBV7-2 to TRBJ2-2; 10 central bases correspond to TRBD2. The CDR3 holds 16 amino acids from the cysteine to the phenylalanine. Solely the CDR3 DNA is kept, with 48 bases framed from the first base. V and J are trimmed by 2 bases and 7 bases, and the gene matches miss 7 bases of the junction. As encoded in the germline V gene, CDR1 is SGHTA while CDR2 is FQGNSA. Here the CDR3 is joined to the reference TRBV7-2 and TRBJ2-2 genes, and the full variable domain is: GAGVSQSPSNKVTEKGKDVELRCDPISGHTALYWYRQSLGQGLEFLIYFQGNSAPDKSGLPSDRFSAERTGGSVSTLTIQRTQQEDSAVYLCASSLLAGAGVGELFFGEGSRLTVL.